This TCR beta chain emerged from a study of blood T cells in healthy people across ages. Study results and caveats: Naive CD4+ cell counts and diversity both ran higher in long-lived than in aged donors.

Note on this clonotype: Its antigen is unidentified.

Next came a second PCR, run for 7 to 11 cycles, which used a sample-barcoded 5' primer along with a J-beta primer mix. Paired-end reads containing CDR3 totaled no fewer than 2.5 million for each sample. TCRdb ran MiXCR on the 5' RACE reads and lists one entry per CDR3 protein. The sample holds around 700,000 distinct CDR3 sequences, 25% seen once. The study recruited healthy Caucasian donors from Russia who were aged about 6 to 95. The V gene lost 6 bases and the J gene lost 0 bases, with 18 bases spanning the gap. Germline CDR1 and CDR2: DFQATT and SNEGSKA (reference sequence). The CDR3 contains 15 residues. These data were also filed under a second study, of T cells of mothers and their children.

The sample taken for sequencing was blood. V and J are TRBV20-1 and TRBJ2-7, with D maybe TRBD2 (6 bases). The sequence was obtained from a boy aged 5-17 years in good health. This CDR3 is CSARSGGAASYEQYF. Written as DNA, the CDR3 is TGCAGTGCCAGAAGCGGCGGGGCCGCCTCCTACGAGCAGTACTTC.